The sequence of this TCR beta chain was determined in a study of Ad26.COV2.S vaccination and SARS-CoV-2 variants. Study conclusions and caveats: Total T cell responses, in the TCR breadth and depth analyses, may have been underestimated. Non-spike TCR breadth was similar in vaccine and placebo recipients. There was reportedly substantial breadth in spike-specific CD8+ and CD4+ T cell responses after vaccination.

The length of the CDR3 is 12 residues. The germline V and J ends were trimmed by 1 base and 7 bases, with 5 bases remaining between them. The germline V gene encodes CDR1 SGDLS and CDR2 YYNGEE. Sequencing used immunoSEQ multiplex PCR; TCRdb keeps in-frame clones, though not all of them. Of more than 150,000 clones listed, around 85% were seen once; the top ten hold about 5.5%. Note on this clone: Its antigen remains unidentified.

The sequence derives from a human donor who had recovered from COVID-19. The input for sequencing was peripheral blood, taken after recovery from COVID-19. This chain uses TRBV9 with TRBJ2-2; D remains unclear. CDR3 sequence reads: CASSVTGGELFF. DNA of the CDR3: TGTGCCAGCAGCGTAACCGGCGGGGAGCTGTTTTTT. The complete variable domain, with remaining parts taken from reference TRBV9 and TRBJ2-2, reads DSGVTQTPKHLITATGQRVTLRCSPRSGDLSVYWYQQSLDQGLQFLIQYYNGEERAKGNILERFSAQQFPDLHSELNLSSLELGDSALYFCASSVTGGELFFGEGSRLTVL.